These 23 T cell receptor beta chains share one sample of origin, sequenced in a study of blood T cell repertoires in COVID-19. Profiled with immunoSEQ multiplex PCR; TCRdb holds only in-frame clones, not every one. The sample lists roughly 180,000 clones, about 85% seen once, with 6% to 6.5% in the top ten. The sequenced material came from PBMCs or T cells enriched from blood (not recorded which). The receptors here all came from a man aged 40-49 years who had recovered from COVID-19.

The sample holds a few counts of this clone. The chain links TRBV7-2 to TRBJ1-1; D gene uncertain. V lost 3 bases and J lost 5, with 4 bases in between. This CDR3 comprises 11 residues. Germline-derived CDR1 and CDR2 are SGHTA and FQGNSA. Here the CDR3 DNA reads TGTGCCAGCAGCTTTTTAACTGAAGCTTTCTTT. Translation: CASSFLTEAFF. The variable domain in full, completed from reference TRBV7-2 and TRBJ1-1, reads GAGVSQSPSNKVTEKGKDVELRCDPISGHTALYWYRQSLGQGLEFLIYFQGNSAPDKSGLPSDRFSAERTGGSVSTLTIQRTQQEDSAVYLCASSFLTEAFFGQGTRLTVV.

In nucleotides, the CDR3 is TGTGCCAGCAGTCTACCGGGGACAGGAGCTTTCTTT. It is translated as CASSLPGTGAFF. This chain connects TRBV28 to TRBJ1-1, with 8 bases aligning to TRBD1. This CDR3 has 12 residues. Germline CDR1 MDHEN, CDR2 SYDVKM. After removal of 5 bases from V and 10 bases from J, the junction contained 6 bases not matched to a gene.

The chain couples TRBV20-1 to TRBJ2-7; D may correspond to TRBD1 or TRBD2 (5 bases each). CDR1 and CDR2 (germline): DFQATT, SNEGSKA (reference sequence). The CDR3 consists of 14 residues. Trimming left V 3 bases short and J 3 bases short, with 15 bases between. CDR3 protein: CSASSVNRNYEQYF. CDR3 nucleotides: TGCAGTGCTAGTAGCGTTAACAGGAACTACGAGCAGTACTTC.

This chain uses TRBV19 with TRBJ1-2; the D gene is possibly TRBD1 (5 bases). Trimming removed 3 bases from V and 2 bases from J, with 16 bases in between. The CDR3 contains 16 residues. Germline V lookup: CDR1 LNHDA, CDR2 SQIVND (reference sequence). CDR3 sequence (DNA): TGTGCCAGTAGTATTCTGACCCTGACAGTAAACTATGGCTACACCTTC. Translated, it gives CASSILTLTVNYGYTF.

A note on this clone: The junction differs from germline at one of its ends, possibly a read error. The chain employs TRBV2 and TRBJ1-2, with TRBD1 matching 9 bases. Germline CDR1 is SNHLY and CDR2 is FYNNEI. CDR3 length: 15 residues. The CDR3 sequence: CASNEAGQGLSGYTF. CDR3 nucleotides: TGTGCCAGCAATGAAGCTGGACAGGGGTTGAGTGGCTACACCTTC.

The chain has TRBV7-9 and TRBJ1-4, with TRBD1 matching 9 bases. Trimming cost V 3 bases and J 7 bases; bases outside gene matches: 6. Germline V lookup: CDR1 SEHNR, CDR2 FQNEAQ (reference sequence). The length of the CDR3 is 15 residues. Here the CDR3 DNA reads TGTGCCAGCAGCTTCGCGGGACAGGGACCTGAAAAACTGTTTTTT. The encoded protein is CASSFAGQGPEKLFF.

This chain connects TRBV6-1 to TRBJ1-2; D is ambiguous. This CDR3 region has 13 residues. The V gene's germline CDR1 is MNHNS and CDR2 SASEGT. V was clipped by 1 base and J by 3 bases, with 6 bases between them. The CDR3 region is CASSEGSDYGYTF. DNA of the CDR3: TGTGCCAGCAGTGAAGGGTCGGACTATGGCTACACCTTC.

The chain has TRBV7-2 and TRBJ2-4, with 8 bases aligning to TRBD1. Trimming removed 3 bases from V and 0 bases from J; junction bases left unmatched: 10. The CDR3 sequence is 18 residues long. CDR1 SGHTA and CDR2 FQGNSA come from the germline V gene. CDR3 in DNA: TGTGCCAGCAGCTTGTTAGGACAGGGTTCCCTAGCCAAAAACATTCAGTACTTC. Its protein is CASSLLGQGSLAKNIQYF.

In DNA, the CDR3 is TGTGCAAGTCGCTTAGCGGAGGGGCGAAGTCAGCCCCAGCATTTT. Translating gives CASRLAEGRSQPQHF. The chain recombines TRBV12-2 with TRBJ1-5. TRBV12-2 is classified as a pseudogene. CDR3 size: 15 residues.

This chain uses TRBV3-1 (or the pseudogene TRBV3-2) with TRBJ1-3, with D possibly matching TRBD1 (6 bases). Germline lookup yields CDR1 LGHDT and CDR2 YNNKEL (reference sequence). V was pared by 3 bases and J by 0 bases, with 12 bases between. This CDR3 contains 16 residues. The CDR3 protein is CASSHPDRNSGNTIYF. CDR3 sequence (DNA): TGTGCCAGCAGCCACCCGGACAGAAACTCTGGAAACACCATATATTTT.

The chain uses TRBV5-7 and TRBJ2-5; a weak D match, TRBD1 (5 bases). TRBV5-7 is reported as an ORF; its role is uncertain. The CDR3 loop spans 14 amino acids. V was pared by 0 bases and J by 1 base, with 7 bases between. The CDR3 here is CASSLEQGQETQYF. CDR3 sequence (DNA): TGTGCCAGCAGCTTGGAGCAGGGCCAAGAGACCCAGTACTTC.

The gene calls are TRBV5-1 and TRBJ2-7; tentative D call: TRBD1 (6 bases). The length of the CDR3 is 13 residues. Trimming pared 2 bases from V and 2 bases from J, leaving 8 bases between. CDR1 SGHRS and CDR2 YFSETQ come from the germline V gene. DNA for the CDR3: TGCGCCAGCAGCTTTACAGGGCCCTACGAGCAGTACTTC. It specifies CASSFTGPYEQYF.

This chain connects TRBV28 to TRBJ1-3; no reliable D call. The length of the CDR3 is 13 residues. Per germline, CDR1 MDHEN and CDR2 SYDVKM. The V end lost 6 bases, the J end lost 8 bases, and 14 bases lay between the germline ends. CDR3 loop: CASSSGKEYTIYF. CDR3 coding DNA: TGTGCCAGCAGCTCGGGAAAGGAATACACCATATATTTT.

The V gene is TRBV27, the J gene TRBJ2-1, with D perhaps TRBD2 (5 bases). V lost 3 bases and J 4 bases, leaving 10 bases between the germline ends. Germline V gene sequence: CDR1 MNHEY, CDR2 SMNVEV (reference sequence). The CDR3 contains 14 residues. CDR3 sequence: CASSFLGLYNEQFF. Written as DNA, the CDR3 is TGTGCCAGCAGTTTCTTAGGACTTTACAATGAGCAGTTCTTC.

The V call is TRBV7-9, the J call TRBJ2-7; 7 bases are a match to TRBD1. Trimming cost V 4 bases and J 1 base; bases outside gene matches: 4. The germline gives CDR1 SEHNR, CDR2 FQNEAQ (reference sequence). This CDR3 comprises 14 residues. The CDR3 region is CASSSRDSSYEQYF. CDR3 DNA sequence: TGTGCCAGCAGCTCCCGGGACAGTTCCTACGAGCAGTACTTC.

This clone came up a few times. This chain links TRBV27 with TRBJ1-6; D might be TRBD1 (6 bases). Germline V gives CDR1 MNHEY, CDR2 SMNVEV (reference sequence). Trimming removed 2 bases at V and 10 bases at J, with 15 bases between. The CDR3 spans 15 residues. CDR3 amino acids: CASSLRKGGGSPLHF. The CDR3 DNA reads TGTGCCAGCAGTTTAAGAAAAGGGGGAGGGTCACCCCTCCACTTT.

The chain recombines TRBV11-2 with TRBJ1-2, with D possibly being TRBD1 (5 bases). The CDR3 runs 14 residues. Germline loops: CDR1 SGHAT, CDR2 FQNNGV. V was pared by 5 bases and J by 8 bases, with 18 bases between. In DNA, the CDR3 is TGTGCCAGCAGCCCCGGTATTGGACAAATCGGCTACACCTTC. Encoded protein: CASSPGIGQIGYTF.

The gene calls are TRBV27 and TRBJ1-1; a possible D gene is TRBD1 (5 bases). CDR1 is MNHEY, CDR2 SMNVEV, per germline (reference sequence). The CDR3 is 15 residues long. V lost 4 bases and J lost 4, with 16 bases in between. DNA of the CDR3: TGTGCCAGCAGTTATGGGCCAACCGGGGGCACTGAAGCTTTCTTT. Translation gives CASSYGPTGGTEAFF.

The J gene is TRBJ2-5, the V gene TRBV5-6; 8 bases map to TRBD2. The germline gives CDR1 SGHDT, CDR2 YYEEEE. V lost 1 base to trimming and J lost 5 bases; unmatched junction nucleotides: 10. The CDR3 contains 16 residues. The CDR3 loop reads CASSLPAGARGETQYF. CDR3 in DNA: TGTGCCAGCAGCTTGCCAGCGGGGGCCCGTGGGGAGACCCAGTACTTC.

This chain joins TRBV19 and TRBJ1-2; D call uncertain. Trimming removed 3 bases at V and 1 base at J, with 9 bases between. The CDR3 extends over 14 amino acids. The germline CDR1 and CDR2 sequences are LNHDA and SQIVND (reference sequence). The CDR3 DNA reads TGTGCCAGTAGTATCCAACATCTTAACTATGGCTACACCTTC. Protein sequence: CASSIQHLNYGYTF. Full variable domain (rest looked up from reference TRBV19 and TRBJ1-2): DGGITQSPKYLFRKEGQNVTLSCEQNLNHDAMYWYRQDPGQGLRLIYYSQIVNDFQKGDIAEGYSVSREKKESFPLTVTSAQKNPTAFYLCASSIQHLNYGYTFGSGTRLTVV.

The genes are TRBV4-2 and TRBJ1-3; possible D gene TRBD1, 6 bases. Germline CDR1 LGHNA, CDR2 YNFKEQ. This CDR3 spans 13 amino acids. V was pared by 5 bases and J by 6 bases, with 11 bases between. CDR3 region: CASSTGSTNTIYF. Here the CDR3 DNA reads TGTGCCAGCAGCACAGGGTCGACAAACACCATATATTTT.

In this sample, this clone turned up once. In DNA, the CDR3 is TGCGCCAGCAGCTACGGAGGTAGCGTTGAAGCTTTCTTT. Its translation is CASSYGGSVEAFF. This chain joins TRBV5-1 and TRBJ1-1; D remains unclear. Germline CDR1 SGHRS, CDR2 YFSETQ. V was shortened by 3 bases and J by 7 bases, with 13 bases between the two germline ends. The CDR3 runs 13 residues. The complete variable domain, with remaining parts taken from reference TRBV5-1 and TRBJ1-1, reads KAGVTQTPRYLIKTRGQQVTLSCSPISGHRSVSWYQQTPGQGLQFLFEYFSETQRNKGNFPGRFSGRQFSNSRSEMNVSTLELGDSALYLCASSYGGSVEAFFGQGTRLTVV.

This chain links TRBV6-5 with TRBJ2-7, with D hard to call. Trimming shortened V by 8 bases and J by 1 base, and 12 bases separated the two germline ends. Germline V CDR1 and CDR2: MNHEY, SVGAGI. This CDR3 contains 13 residues. In DNA, the CDR3 is TGTGCCAGCGAGAATCGGAGATCCTACGAGCAGTACTTC. It translates to CASENRRSYEQYF.